Listed here is a single TCR beta chain. How the authors handled the data: Reference gene primer amplification gave estimated nucleated cell counts. Data came from immunoSEQ multiplex PCR; TCRdb stores just in-frame clones and leaves some out. V and J calls and clone size are as listed in that table; D and trimming were resolved from the DNA. The sample lists approximately 390,000 clones, approximately 91% occurring once. This entry comes from a study of blood T cell repertoires in COVID-19. Study context: Donors in the United States, Italy and Spain gave samples during acute or convalescent COVID-19.

Recruitment covered 25 or so US areas and drew participants whose ages spanned roughly 18 to 90 years. Cohort placement rested on clinical history that participants reported themselves. Germline CDR1 reads LNHDA; CDR2 reads SQIVND (reference sequence). The V and J ends lost 7 bases and 0 bases respectively, with 9 bases between them. This CDR3 has 13 amino acids. The rearrangement uses TRBV19 and TRBJ1-2; D remains ambiguous. The sequence was obtained from a woman aged 40 to 49 with acute COVID-19. The sequenced sample was PBMCs or T cells enriched from blood (not recorded which). CDR3 sequence reads: CASTGTPNYGYTF. The CDR3 DNA is TGTGCCAGTACAGGCACCCCTAACTATGGCTACACCTTC.